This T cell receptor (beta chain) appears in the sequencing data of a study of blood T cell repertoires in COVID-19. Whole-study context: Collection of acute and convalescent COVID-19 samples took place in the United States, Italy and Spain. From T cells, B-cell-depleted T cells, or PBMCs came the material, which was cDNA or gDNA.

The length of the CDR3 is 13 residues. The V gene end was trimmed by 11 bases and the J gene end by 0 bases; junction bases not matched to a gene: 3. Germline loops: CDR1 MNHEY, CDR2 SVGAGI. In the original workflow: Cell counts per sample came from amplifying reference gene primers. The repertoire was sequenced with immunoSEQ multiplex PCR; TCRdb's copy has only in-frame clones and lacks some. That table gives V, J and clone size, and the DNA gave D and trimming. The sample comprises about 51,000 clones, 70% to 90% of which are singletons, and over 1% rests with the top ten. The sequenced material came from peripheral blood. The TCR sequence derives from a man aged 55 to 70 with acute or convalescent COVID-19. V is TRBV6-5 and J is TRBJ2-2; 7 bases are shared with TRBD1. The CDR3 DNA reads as TGTGCCGCCGGGACAGCGAACACCGGGGAGCTGTTTTTT. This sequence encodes CAAGTANTGELFF.